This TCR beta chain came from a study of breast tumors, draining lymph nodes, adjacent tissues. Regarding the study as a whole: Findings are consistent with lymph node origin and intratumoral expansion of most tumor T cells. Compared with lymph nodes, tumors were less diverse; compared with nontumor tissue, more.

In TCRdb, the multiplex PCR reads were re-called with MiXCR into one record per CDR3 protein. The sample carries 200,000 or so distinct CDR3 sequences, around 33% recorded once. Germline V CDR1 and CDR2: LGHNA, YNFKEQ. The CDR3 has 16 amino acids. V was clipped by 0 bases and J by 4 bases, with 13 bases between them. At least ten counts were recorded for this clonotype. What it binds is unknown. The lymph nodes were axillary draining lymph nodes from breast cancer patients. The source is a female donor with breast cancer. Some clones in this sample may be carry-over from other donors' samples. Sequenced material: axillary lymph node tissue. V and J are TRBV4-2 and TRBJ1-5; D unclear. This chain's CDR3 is CASSQEAWRVNQPQHF. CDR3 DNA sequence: TGTGCCAGCAGCCAAGAAGCGTGGAGGGTTAATCAGCCCCAGCATTTT.